These 27 T cell receptor beta chains share one sample of origin, sequenced in a study of T cells in Graves' hyperthyroidism and ophthalmopathy. It was RNA transcripts that yielded the amplified TCR beta CDR3 regions. HTBI primers were the set used in a first-round RT-PCR of the TCR CDR3. TCRdb reprocessed the multiplex PCR reads via MiXCR and lists one record per CDR3 protein. The repertoire holds nearly 600,000 distinct CDR3 sequences, with approximately 14% as singletons. Sequencing used blood. These receptors were obtained from a woman under 30 with Graves' ophthalmopathy.

This clonotype was seen at least ten times. The V call is TRBV12-3 or TRBV12-4, the J call TRBJ2-1, with 11 bases matching TRBD2. J gave up 4 bases and V 6 bases, and 8 bases lay outside the gene matches. This CDR3 has 16 residues. In DNA form, the CDR3 reads TGTGCCAGCAGATTGGAGACTAGCGGGGTATACAATGAGCAGTTCTTC. This sequence encodes CASRLETSGVYNEQFF.

This clonotype was detected ten times or more. The chain is built from TRBV7-2 and TRBJ2-5, with TRBD2 identical over 7 bases. Per germline, CDR1 SGHTA and CDR2 FQGNSA. This CDR3 contains 16 residues. Losses at the gene ends were 5 bases for V and 2 bases for J; bases not matched to a gene: 11. CDR3 sequence (DNA): TGTGCCAGCAGCCCCTATGTGGCGGGACTACAAGAGACCCAGTACTTC. Translating it yields CASSPYVAGLQETQYF.

This clonotype has ten or more counts. The chain recombines TRBV2 with TRBJ2-1; no definite D call. The V end lost 4 bases, the J end lost 4 bases, and 11 bases lay between the germline ends. CDR3 size: 14 residues. Germline V lookup: CDR1 SNHLY, CDR2 FYNNEI. The CDR3 DNA follows: TGTGCCAGCAGTGGGGGAACAGCGTACAATGAGCAGTTCTTC. It codes for CASSGGTAYNEQFF.

This clonotype has at least ten counts. The chain carries TRBV30 and TRBJ1-5; tentatively, D is TRBD1 (6 bases). With 5 bases removed from V and 1 base from J, the gap between germline ends came to 9 bases. This CDR3 comprises 13 residues. In germline, CDR1 is GTSNPN, CDR2 SVGIG (reference sequence). For the CDR3, the DNA is TGTGCCTGGGGACAGATCAGCAATCAGCCCCAGCATTTT. Residues: CAWGQISNQPQHF.

This clonotype came up many times. This sequence joins TRBV3-1 and TRBJ1-1; maybe TRBD1 (5 bases). Germline-derived CDR1 and CDR2 are LGHDT and YNNKEL (reference sequence). Trimming removed 4 bases at V and 1 base at J, with 22 bases between. CDR3 length: 18 amino acids. CDR3 bases: TGTGCCAGCAGCCTGACTTTTGATGCAGGGTTTAGGAACACTGAAGCTTTCTTT. Encoded protein: CASSLTFDAGFRNTEAFF.

The chain combines TRBV30 with TRBJ1-1, with D perhaps matching TRBD1 (6 bases). The CDR3 loop spans 14 amino acids. V was shortened by 0 bases and J by 10 bases, with 18 bases between the two germline ends. Germline V CDR1 and CDR2: GTSNPN, SVGIG (reference sequence). In DNA form, the CDR3 reads TGTGCCTGGAGTGTTTCACCGGGGGCCGGTGGAGCTTTCTTT. It is translated as CAWSVSPGAGGAFF.

This clonotype was picked up many times. The chain employs TRBV20-1 and TRBJ1-6; D possibly corresponds to TRBD1 (6 bases). From germline, CDR1 is DFQATT and CDR2 SNEGSKA (reference sequence). V lost 3 bases to trimming and J lost 9 bases, with 15 bases between them. The CDR3 has 14 residues. In DNA form, the CDR3 reads TGCAGTGCTAGTGACGACAGGATAGGTTCACCCCTCCACTTT. Protein: CSASDDRIGSPLHF.

The chain carries TRBV7-9 and TRBJ1-5; D unclear. This CDR3 has 15 amino acids. Germline V lookup: CDR1 SEHNR, CDR2 FQNEAQ (reference sequence). The V end was cut by 0 bases, the J end by 0 bases, with 6 bases between. The CDR3 DNA sequence: TGTGCCAGCAGCTTAGCAGGATCTAGCAATCAGCCCCAGCATTTT. Amino acids: CASSLAGSSNQPQHF. Supplemented by reference TRBV7-9 and TRBJ1-5, the full variable domain reads DTGVSQNPRHKITKRGQNVTFRCDPISEHNRLYWYRQTLGQGPEFLTYFQNEAQLEKSRLLSDRFSAERPKGSFSTLEIQRTEQGDSAMYLCASSLAGSSNQPQHFGDGTRLSIL.

This clonotype came up many times. This sequence joins TRBV30 and TRBJ2-1; 7 bases are a match to TRBD2. Germline V gene sequence: CDR1 GTSNPN, CDR2 SVGIG (reference sequence). V trimming: 3 bases; J trimming: 6 bases; junction bases outside the gene matches: 2. CDR3 size: 12 residues. CDR3 region: CAWRGGSNEQFF. The DNA for the CDR3 is TGTGCCTGGAGGGGCGGGAGCAATGAGCAGTTCTTC.

This clonotype was counted at least ten times. This rearrangement joins TRBV27 to TRBJ2-7; D is tentatively TRBD1 or TRBD2 (5 bases each). The CDR3 contains 14 residues. Between the trimmed V and J ends, which lost 3 bases and 2 bases, there was a span of 11 bases. In germline, CDR1 is MNHEY, CDR2 SMNVEV (reference sequence). DNA of the CDR3: TGTGCCAGCAGTTTGGGGGTCGGGGCCTACGAGCAGTACTTC. This gives the protein CASSLGVGAYEQYF.

V and J are TRBV4-2 and TRBJ1-3; D is uncertain. CDR1 and CDR2 from the germline V gene are LGHNA and YNFKEQ. The V end lost 1 base, the J end lost 0 bases, and 13 bases lay between the germline ends. This CDR3 spans 17 amino acids. In DNA form, the CDR3 reads TGTGCCAGCAGCCAAGGAATCTATATACGCTCTGGAAACACCATATATTTT. It translates to CASSQGIYIRSGNTIYF.

This clonotype was picked up a small number of times. The chain carries TRBV3-1 and TRBJ2-1; 12 positions agree with TRBD1. V gave up 3 bases and J gave up 9 bases; unmatched junction bases: 12. Germline lookup yields CDR1 LGHDT and CDR2 YNNKEL (reference sequence). CDR3 length equals 17 residues. DNA of the CDR3: TGTGCCAGCAGCCAGCTCCCCCCGGGACAGGGGGCTGTTGAGCAGTTCTTC. Translated, it gives CASSQLPPGQGAVEQFF.

This clonotype was seen at least ten times. The chain carries TRBV6-2 or TRBV6-3 and TRBJ2-3, with unresolved D. This CDR3 has 14 residues. V gave up 0 bases and J gave up 2 bases, with 6 bases separating them. The germline V gene has CDR1 MNHEY and CDR2 SVGEGT. CDR3 amino acids: CASSYSANTDTQYF. CDR3 nucleotides: TGTGCCAGCAGTTACTCAGCCAACACAGATACGCAGTATTTT.

The chain links TRBV10-3 to TRBJ1-2; D unresolved. The CDR3 consists of 15 residues. Germline CDR1 ENHRY, CDR2 SYGVKD. The ends were cut back, 2 bases at V and 0 bases at J, with 10 bases in the middle. The CDR3 nucleotides are TGTGCCATCAGTGAGATGGAGGAAGCTAACTATGGCTACACCTTC. As protein: CAISEMEEANYGYTF.

This clonotype was picked up a small number of times. This CDR3 reads CAWRALAGVNEQFF. The CDR3 DNA follows: TGTGCCTGGAGGGCGCTAGCGGGAGTAAATGAGCAGTTCTTC. The chain employs TRBV30 and TRBJ2-1; 10 nucleotides align to TRBD2. Germline V gives CDR1 GTSNPN, CDR2 SVGIG (reference sequence). V lost 3 bases to trimming and J lost 7 bases; unmatched junction nucleotides: 6. The CDR3 is made up of 14 amino acids.

The rearrangement uses TRBV5-1 and TRBJ2-6; D gene unclear. CDR1 is SGHRS, CDR2 YFSETQ, per germline. CDR3 size: 14 residues. V was shortened by 6 bases and J by 0 bases, with 7 bases between the two germline ends. The CDR3 reads CASNLISGANVLTF. CDR3 in DNA: TGCGCCAGCAACCTCATCTCTGGGGCCAACGTCCTGACTTTC.

The chain employs TRBV9 and TRBJ2-5; D ambiguous. This CDR3 region has 15 residues. Germline loops: CDR1 SGDLS, CDR2 YYNGEE. V was cut by 0 bases and J by 1 base, with 10 bases left in between. The CDR3 nucleotides are TGTGCCAGCAGCGTAGCTACGTCATTCCAAGAGACCCAGTACTTC. It is translated as CASSVATSFQETQYF.

There are many counts of this clonotype. The CDR3 DNA reads TGTGCCAGCAGTACCCGGACAGGGAGGAATGAGCAGTTCTTC. It codes for CASSTRTGRNEQFF. This chain uses TRBV6-2 or TRBV6-3 with TRBJ2-1; TRBD1 matches at 8 bases. After removal of 5 bases from V and 7 bases from J, the junction contained 7 bases not matched to a gene. The germline V gene has CDR1 MNHEY and CDR2 SVGEGT. The CDR3 runs 14 residues.

In this sample, this clonotype turned up many times. The CDR3 loop is CAISERGTEETQYF. The CDR3 DNA reads TGTGCCATCAGTGAGAGGGGGACAGAAGAGACCCAGTACTTC. The V gene is TRBV10-3, the J gene TRBJ2-5; 7 nucleotides line up with TRBD1. The junction had 3 bases not matched to a gene; V was cut back by 2 bases and J by 3 bases. From germline, CDR1 is ENHRY and CDR2 SYGVKD. The length of the CDR3 is 14 residues.

Ten or more counts support this clonotype. The J gene is TRBJ2-7, the V gene TRBV12-3 or TRBV12-4; D may be TRBD2 (6 bases). This CDR3 comprises 12 residues. V lost 4 bases, J lost 7 bases, and 11 bases lay in between. CDR3 sequence (DNA): TGTGCCAGCAGTTCGGGACTCCGGGAGCAGTACTTC. Residues: CASSSGLREQYF.

The chain couples TRBV3-1 to TRBJ1-1, with D hard to call. The CDR3 contains 19 residues. V lost 0 bases and J lost 0, with 20 bases in between. Germline V gene sequence: CDR1 LGHDT, CDR2 YNNKEL (reference sequence). CDR3 protein: CASSQDLGQFQFMNTEAFF. The CDR3 region has the DNA TGTGCCAGCAGCCAAGATCTAGGGCAGTTCCAGTTCATGAACACTGAAGCTTTCTTT.

The chain employs TRBV9 and TRBJ2-1; 7 bases agree with TRBD2. Germline-derived CDR1 and CDR2 are SGDLS and YYNGEE. The ends lost 4 bases at V and 7 bases at J; junction bases unmatched: 11. This CDR3 comprises 15 residues. The CDR3 DNA sequence: TGTGCCAGCAGCTTGCCGACGGGAGGAGTGAATGAGCAGTTCTTC. Translated: CASSLPTGGVNEQFF.

The table lists this clonotype with many counts. Germline is not matched at one junction end, which may reflect a read error. CDR3 in amino acids: CSVGGASGLASHNEQFF. The CDR3 bases are TGCAGCGTGGGGGGGGCTAGCGGGTTGGCCTCCCACAATGAGCAGTTCTTC. V is TRBV29-1 and J is TRBJ2-1, with 8 positions matching TRBD2. CDR3 size: 17 residues. CDR1 is SQVTM and CDR2 is ANQGSEA in the germline V gene.

This clonotype was seen repeatedly, ten times or more. The chain recombines TRBV30 with TRBJ1-4; weak D call: TRBD1 (5 bases). V gave up 2 bases and J gave up 8 bases, with 12 bases separating them. Germline V gene data show CDR1 as GTSNPN and CDR2 as SVGIG (reference sequence). The CDR3 has 13 amino acids. The CDR3 DNA reads as TGTGCCTGGAGTCCCTCTAGGGGCGAAAAACTGTTTTTT. Protein sequence: CAWSPSRGEKLFF.

This clonotype showed up many times. The chain's CDR3 is CSARVLLAGAYNEQFF. The CDR3 DNA follows: TGCAGTGCTAGAGTCCTCCTAGCGGGAGCCTACAATGAGCAGTTCTTC. V is TRBV20-1 and J is TRBJ2-1; 10 bases match TRBD2. There are 16 residues in the CDR3. The germline V gene encodes CDR1 DFQATT and CDR2 SNEGSKA (reference sequence). The trim removed 1 base at V and 2 bases at J, leaving 5 bases unmatched.

The sample holds many counts of this clonotype. V and J are TRBV6-1 and TRBJ2-3, with a possible D match to TRBD2 (6 bases). The germline V and J ends were trimmed by 5 bases and 1 base, with 19 bases remaining between them. Germline loops: CDR1 MNHNS, CDR2 SASEGT. The CDR3 loop spans 17 amino acids. Written as DNA, the CDR3 is TGTGCCAGCAGTTACATAGGGCCTAGCGATCGCACAGATACGCAGTATTTT. Its protein product is CASSYIGPSDRTDTQYF.

This clonotype showed up many times. V gene TRBV2 combines with J gene TRBJ2-4; D is ambiguous. Germline V gives CDR1 SNHLY, CDR2 FYNNEI. The CDR3 consists of 11 residues. V lost 1 base and J lost 6, with 1 base in between. DNA for the CDR3: TGTGCCAGCAGTGAAGGAAACATTCAGTACTTC. The encoded protein is CASSEGNIQYF.